This T cell receptor (beta chain) was profiled in a study of blood T cell repertoires in COVID-19. Measured with immunoSEQ multiplex PCR; TCRdb has only the in-frame clones, and not every one. The repertoire has roughly 350,000 clones, roughly 90% of them found once; the top ten carry approximately 4%. The CDR3 is 15 amino acids. CDR1 and CDR2 from the germline V gene are MNHEY and SVGEGT. The V segment lost 2 bases and the J segment 6 bases; nucleotides outside the gene matches: 7. The specimen was peripheral blood. This clonotype was obtained from a woman in her forties or fifties with active or convalescent COVID-19. V usage is TRBV6-2 or TRBV6-3 and J usage is TRBJ1-5, with TRBD1 matching over 7 bases. In DNA, the CDR3 is TGTGCCAGCAGTTACCTTGACAGGGCTGGTCAGCCCCAGCATTTT. Translating it yields CASSYLDRAGQPQHF.